These T cell receptor beta chains were read from a single sample in a study of control samples from healthy donors and cancer patients. Clones were read by immunoSEQ multiplex PCR, and TCRdb kept only the in-frame ones, dropping some. Of about 63,000 clones in the sample, 85% were seen once. Sequencing was carried out using blood. The receptors stem from a middle-aged man in good health. CDR3s leave out the opening cysteine and the closing phenylalanine or tryptophan. Each record gives: CDR3 protein, V gene, CDR3 length.

CDR3: ASSRGGESSYEQY
V: TRBV6-5
length: 13

CDR3: ASSPSPGSSYEQY
V: TRBV9
length: 13

CDR3: ASGLPPGSGRPAYEQY
V: TRBV12-5
length: 16

CDR3: ASMGSGGKLNEQF
V: TRBV6-6
length: 13

CDR3: ASSPGFREKLF
V: TRBV18
length: 11

CDR3: AISLTGYLYEQY
V: TRBV10-3
length: 12

CDR3: ASSQMWVTETQY
V: TRBV7-2
length: 12

CDR3: ASSEVGQGSEQY
V: TRBV6-1
length: 12

CDR3: ASSFSDTQY
V: TRBV27
length: 9

CDR3: ASSEQLNSYNEQF
V: TRBV2
length: 13